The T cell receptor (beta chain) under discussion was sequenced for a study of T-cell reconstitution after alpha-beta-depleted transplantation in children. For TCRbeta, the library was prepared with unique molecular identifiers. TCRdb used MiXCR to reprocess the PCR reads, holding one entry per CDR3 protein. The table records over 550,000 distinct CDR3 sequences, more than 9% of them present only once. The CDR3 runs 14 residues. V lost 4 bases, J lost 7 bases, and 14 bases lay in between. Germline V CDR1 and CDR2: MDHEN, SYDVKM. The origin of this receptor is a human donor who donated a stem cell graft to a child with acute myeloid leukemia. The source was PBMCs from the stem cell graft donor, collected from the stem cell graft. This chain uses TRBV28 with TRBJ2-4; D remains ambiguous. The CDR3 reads CASSWRFVGNIQYF. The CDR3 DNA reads TGTGCCAGCAGTTGGCGGTTTGTGGGCAACATTCAGTACTTC.